The entry that follows covers one T cell receptor beta chain sequence. There is no known antigen for this receptor. Base qualities are not recorded, but no much larger clone differs from it by a single base. The cohort was made up of 500 to 850 healthy bone marrow donors. Cohort members were all nominally healthy when sampled, although unrecorded immune exposures were likely present. The donor was CMV seropositive and was included in the group of 300 or so seropositive cohort members. A peripheral blood sample was provided by each donor, and peripheral blood mononuclear cells were used for TCR beta sequencing. The Qiagen DNeasy Blood Extraction Kit was used to extract genomic DNA from the blood cell samples. Library prep was done by the immunoSEQ multiplex PCR assay. For the multiplex PCR, a mixture combining 60 forward primers for TCR Vbeta segments and 13 reverse primers for TCR Jbeta segments was used. A multiplex PCR assay on genomic DNA amplified the CDR3 region of rearranged TCR beta genes. Amplified TCR beta libraries were sequenced as 87-base-pair reads on the Illumina HiSeq System. In the original analysis: A later analysis tallied about 77 million unique TCR beta chains across the 666 repertoires, and some 10 million of those chains were shared by two or more donors. To remove PCR and sequencing errors, raw reads were error-corrected and collapsed into unique sequences using a nearest-neighbor algorithm that merged closely related sequences. V, D and J gene segments were assigned by aligning CDR3 sequences to IMGT reference sequences. Each retained sequence needed at least a six-nucleotide match to both a V gene segment and a J gene segment. Rearrangements were called productive when the CDR3 lacked stop codons and stayed in frame with V and J; all others were non-productive. Following IMGT convention, CDR3 was defined as the stretch from the second conserved V-encoded cysteine to the conserved J-encoded phenylalanine. Sequences without an unambiguous match to a single V gene segment were excluded from the earlier analysis of a few hundred of the donors. An earlier analysis of about 590 of the donors classified V segments as functional when productive rearrangements were above 56.7% and as segregating when the standard deviation between donors was above 5%. A statistical classification framework was built for diagnosing cytomegalovirus status from the catalog of TCR beta chain sequences. V and J gene assignment, in a later analysis, came from comparing TCR nucleotide sequences with IMGT/GENE-DB human TR gene sequences. A later analysis assigned CDR3 sequences and most-parsimonious VDJ recombination scenarios with the TCRdist pipeline. In a later analysis, every TCR beta chain was defined by the combination of its CDR3 amino acid sequence and its V-gene family, and reads without a unique V-gene family were dropped. As a way to deal with suspected cross-contamination and a sequencing artifact, a later analysis dropped nearly 600 nucleotide sequences that were highly shared and had low generation probability. A later analysis calculated a clonal expansion index for each public chain from normalized within-repertoire ranks of inferred template counts. Generation probabilities in a later analysis came from a VDJ recombination model fitted to out-of-frame rearrangements, and those results were checked against IGoR. Hypergeometric tests were used in a later analysis to score TCR-TCR, TCR-HLA and TCR-CMV co-occurrence, with a repertoire-size bias correction applied to the TCR pairs. In a later analysis, false discovery rates were estimated by permuting HLA or CMV assignments 20 times. In a later analysis, co-occurring TCRs were grouped using DBSCAN, and TCRdist sequence similarity was added for clustering within HLA-allele-positive subsets. Co-occurrence clustering excluded repertoires with fewer than 30,000 or more than 120,000 public chains, plus five with anomalous nucleotide sharing. TCRdb holds this immuneACCESS table with in-frame rearrangements only. Some clones are missing; in checked studies, unresolved V genes explain under half, and the rest has no known cause. V, J and clone size reflect that table, while D and trimming were determined from the DNA. In all, the sample holds about 180,000 clones, and 65% to 80% of those were seen once. Of the sample, 2.5% to 3.5% falls within the top ten clones.

The entry originates in a study of cytomegalovirus exposure and HLA in healthy donors (dated by TCRdb to 2015 to 2018). Notes on the research overall: According to an earlier analysis of around 600 of the donors, 150 million to 200 million T cells yielded 100 million or so unique TCR beta sequences and roughly 280 Gb of sequence data. An early release covering about 600 HLA-typed donors comprised roughly 300 gigabases of sequencing data and approximately 85 million unique TCR sequences. Of the 300 to 450 genotyped donors, roughly 80% fell in the genetic ancestry cluster associated with self-reported Caucasian donors. The study was designed to test whether signatures of past pathogen exposure could be identified by cataloging public T cell receptors. The study profiled the T cell repertoires of fewer than 850 subjects by immunosequencing and related them to cytomegalovirus serostatus. Besides the first cohort of more than 650 subjects, a separate validation cohort made up of 120 different subjects was used. To predict cytomegalovirus infection status, the study combined high-throughput TCR immunosequencing, statistical association of individual TCRs with disease status, and machine learning. In a later analysis, previously published TCR beta repertoires from 666 donors were re-analyzed and high-resolution HLA genotyping was added so that TCR occurrence patterns could be studied. Rather than drawing on any new phenotypic data, the later analysis identified candidate immune exposures from TCR beta sequences and the way those sequences occurred across donors. An earlier analysis of 500 to 650 of the donors applied high-throughput TCR beta sequencing to assess whether each TCR beta V gene segment acted as functional or pseudogenic. Donor age, sex, ethnicity and CMV serostatus were compiled together with the repertoire data. A later genetic analysis took genome-wide SNP genotypes for 398 of the 666 donors and used that subset as a discovery cohort. Every repertoire in the discovery cohort had been generated on one and the same sequencing platform. HLA typing covered class I and class II loci at four-digit resolution. The number of donors typed differed by locus, with roughly 629-640 for A, B, C, DRB1 and DQB1, roughly 550 for DQA1, 606 for DPA1, and around 460 for DPB1. Four to six DR-DQ haplotypes were handled as single units for association and clustering, since linkage in the cohort was strong. On average, 235,054 unique TCR beta nucleotide sequences were sequenced per donor among roughly 430 genotyped donors of the cohort, with roughly a sixth of those sequences being non-productive. The paper's findings and limits, for the study overall: In this cohort, only TCR beta chains were sequenced, and detectable features were limited by the absence of alpha or paired-chain data. Presence/absence analyses assumed roughly uniform sequencing depth across donors, an assumption that may not hold. Linkage disequilibrium might explain the correlated functional status among segregating V segments, but an unknown experimental factor could not be ruled out. The study listed 150 to 200 TCR beta chains as associated with cytomegalovirus. Because counts were too low, approximately 18 rarely observed V segments, including chromosome 9 orphons, were excluded from the earlier analysis of under 650 of the donors. A cluster of highly shared sequence variants was judged likely to be a technical artifact of the sequencing pipeline. It was suggested by the authors that the approach could potentially be generalized to other disease states and immunological phenotypes. Broadly in line with IMGT annotations, most TCR beta V segments showed up in productive rearrangements about 90% or about 30% of the time in an earlier analysis of 587 of the donors. In a later analysis, the rate of TCR association differed among HLA loci, with DRB1 alleles having the most associated TCRs and HLA-C alleles having the fewest. The only immune exposure information available for the cohort was CMV serostatus. A later analysis reported that several top co-occurrence clusters appeared linked to parvovirus B19, influenza, CMV and Epstein-Barr virus. Some IMGT-functional V segments, including TRBV6-2 and TRBV6-3, could not be told apart with the 87-base-pair reads, so those segments were excluded. Because HLA typing was missing for some donors at each locus, association tests included only the typed subset. A further reported finding was that TCR beta sequences accurately predicted the HLA-A and HLA-B alleles for most subjects in the first cohort. At a false discovery rate of 0.05, a later analysis linked around 17,000 TCR beta sequences to specific HLA alleles. A later analysis found that most CMV-associated TCR beta chains appeared HLA-restricted, with HLA associations seemingly driven largely by CMV exposure. The classifier was reported to diagnose cytomegalovirus status with high specificity and sensitivity in both the original and validation cohorts. A later genetic analysis reported fewer N-insertions in productive TCRs among donors in an Asian-associated ancestry cluster than the approximately 700-donor mean. Assigning TCR associations to individual alleles was difficult when HLA alleles, especially DR and DQ, strongly co-occurred. A few of the identified cytomegalovirus-associated TCR beta chains were confirmed in vitro to be specific for cytomegalovirus antigens. A later analysis found that HLA-associated TCR beta chains were more clonally expanded and had lower generation probabilities than equally common non-associated chains. In a later genetic analysis, a missense DCLRE1C variant was associated with V-gene and J-gene trimming of TCR beta chains, and the association was replicated in an independent cohort. Most TCR sequences were observed very rarely across donors, whereas some public TCRs were present in many individuals.

V is cut by 4 bases and J by 4 bases, and the space between the germline ends is 15 bases. CDR1 is given as SGDLS and CDR2 as YYNGEE, both from the germline V gene. Including cysteine and phenylalanine, the CDR3 has 15 amino acids. The only DNA kept is the CDR3, 45 bases in frame from the first base. Sequenced: PBMCs. The sequence is built from TRBV9 and TRBJ2-1, with an unclear D gene assignment. The receptor's source is a woman in her forties or fifties in good health and CMV-seropositive. The CDR3 here reads CASSPFGGGYNEQFF. The bases are TGTGCCAGCAGCCCCTTTGGCGGCGGTTACAATGAGCAGTTCTTC.